These 5 T cell receptor beta chains were all obtained from the same sample, sequenced in a study of CXCR3-negative and CXCR3-positive naive CD8 T cells. General observations from the study: More hydrophobic TRB CDR3s occurred in CXCR3-positive than in CXCR3-negative naive cells.

These receptors' targets are unknown. The study made its TRB cDNA libraries by 5' RACE, adding UMI labels. TCRdb processed the 5' RACE reads again and assigns one entry to each CDR3 protein, with no DNA. Its table lists tens of thousands of distinct CDR3 sequences. Source material: naive CXCR3+ CD8+ T cells from blood. Subset given: CD45RO-CCR7+CD27+CD95- naive CD8+ T cells expressing CXCR3 (TNR3+). Every receptor here comes from a human donor in good health. Some clones in this sample may be carry-over from other donors' samples.

The CDR3 protein is CASSYGTGTGSFIVTANTGELFF. The chain combines TRBV6-2 or TRBV6-3 with TRBJ2-2; TCRdb designates TRBD1, a call that cannot be tested without DNA. Germline assignment: CDR1 MNHEY and CDR2 SVGEGT. The CDR3 runs to 23 residues.

The chain links TRBV9 to TRBJ2-5; TCRdb's D call, TRBD2, is unchecked because there is no DNA. The CDR3 is 13 residues long. Germline lookup yields CDR1 SGDLS and CDR2 YYNGEE. The chain's CDR3 is CASSGGLGETQYF.

The chain couples TRBV28 to TRBJ2-1; without DNA, the TCRdb call of TRBD1 cannot be checked. CDR1 and CDR2 from the germline V gene are MDHEN and SYDVKM. The CDR3 is made up of 16 amino acids. This chain's CDR3 is CASSHPPHRNGNEQFF.

This clonotype counts as medium-sized by frequency. J is TRBJ2-5 and V is TRBV7-6; as DNA is missing, the TRBD2 call by TCRdb cannot be tested. CDR1 is SGHVS and CDR2 is FNYEAQ in the germline V gene. The CDR3 has 16 residues. This CDR3 reads CASSRDLAGEEETQYF.

The chain recombines TRBV7-3 with TRBJ1-1. Germline values: CDR1 SGHTA, CDR2 FQGTGA. CDR3 length: 13 residues. CDR3 sequence: CATSSKVNTEAFF.